This T cell receptor (beta chain) emerged from a study of T-cell memory formation after mild COVID-19. The germline V gene has CDR1 DFQATT and CDR2 SNEGSKA (reference sequence). The CDR3 has 15 amino acids. Trimming took 6 bases from V and 6 from J; bases not matched to a gene: 8. TCRdb itself ran the 5' RACE reads through MiXCR, one entry per CDR3 protein. The table has approximately 290,000 distinct CDR3 sequences, around 8% seen once. The chain links TRBV20-1 to TRBJ2-3, with TRBD2 matching 14 bases. The clonotype originates from a man younger than 35 who had mild COVID-19 (a few samples of this study predate the infection). Cell type and time point are not known. Sequencing was performed on PBMCs or a T cell subset sorted from them (not recorded which). CDR3 sequence (DNA): TGCAGTGCCGCAATGACTAGCGGGGGGGCGGATACGCAGTATTTT. Encoded protein: CSAAMTSGGADTQYF.